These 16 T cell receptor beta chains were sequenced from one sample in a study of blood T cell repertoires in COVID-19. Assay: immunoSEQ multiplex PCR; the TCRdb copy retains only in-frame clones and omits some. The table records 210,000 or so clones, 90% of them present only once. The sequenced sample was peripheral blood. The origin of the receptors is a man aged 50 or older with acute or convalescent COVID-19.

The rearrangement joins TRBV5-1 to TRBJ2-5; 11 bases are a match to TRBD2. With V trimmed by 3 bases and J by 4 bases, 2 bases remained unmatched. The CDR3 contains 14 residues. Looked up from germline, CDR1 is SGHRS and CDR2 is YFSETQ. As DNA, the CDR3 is TGCGCCAGCAGCTCAGGACTAGCGGGAGAGACCCAGTACTTC. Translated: CASSSGLAGETQYF.

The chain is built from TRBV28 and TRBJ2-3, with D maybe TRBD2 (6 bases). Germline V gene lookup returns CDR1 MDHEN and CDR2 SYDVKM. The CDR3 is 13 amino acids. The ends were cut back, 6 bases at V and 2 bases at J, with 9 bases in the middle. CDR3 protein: CASRAGLTDTQYF. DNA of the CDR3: TGTGCCAGCAGGGCGGGGCTCACAGATACGCAGTATTTT.

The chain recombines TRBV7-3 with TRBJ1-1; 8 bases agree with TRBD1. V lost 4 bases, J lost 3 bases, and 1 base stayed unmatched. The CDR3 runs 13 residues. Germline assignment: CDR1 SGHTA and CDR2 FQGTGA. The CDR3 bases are TGTGCCAGCAGCTGGACAGGGTACACTGAAGCTTTCTTT. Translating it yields CASSWTGYTEAFF.

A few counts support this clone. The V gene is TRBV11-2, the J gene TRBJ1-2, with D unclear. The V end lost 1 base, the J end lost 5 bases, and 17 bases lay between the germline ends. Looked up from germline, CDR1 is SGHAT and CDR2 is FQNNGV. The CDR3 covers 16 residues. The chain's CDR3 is CASSLVAGTVGYGYTF. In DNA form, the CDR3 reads TGTGCCAGCAGCTTAGTTGCCGGTACAGTAGGATATGGCTACACCTTC. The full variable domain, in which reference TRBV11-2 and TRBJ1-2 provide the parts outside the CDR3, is EAGVAQSPRYKIIEKRQSVAFWCNPISGHATLYWYQQILGQGPKLLIQFQNNGVVDDSQLPKDRFSAERLKGVDSTLKIQPAKLEDSAVYLCASSLVAGTVGYGYTFGSGTRLTVV.

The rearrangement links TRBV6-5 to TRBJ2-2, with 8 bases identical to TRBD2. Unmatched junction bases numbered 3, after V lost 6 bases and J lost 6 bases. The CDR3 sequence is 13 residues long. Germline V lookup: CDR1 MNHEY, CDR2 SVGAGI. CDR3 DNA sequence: TGTGCCAGCAGAGTACTAGCGGCCGGGGAGCTGTTTTTT. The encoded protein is CASRVLAAGELFF.

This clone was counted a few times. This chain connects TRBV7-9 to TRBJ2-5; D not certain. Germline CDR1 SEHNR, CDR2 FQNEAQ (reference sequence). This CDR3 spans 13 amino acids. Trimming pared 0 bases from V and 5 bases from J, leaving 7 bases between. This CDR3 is CASSLARLETQYF. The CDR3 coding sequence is TGTGCCAGCAGCTTAGCGCGGTTGGAGACCCAGTACTTC.

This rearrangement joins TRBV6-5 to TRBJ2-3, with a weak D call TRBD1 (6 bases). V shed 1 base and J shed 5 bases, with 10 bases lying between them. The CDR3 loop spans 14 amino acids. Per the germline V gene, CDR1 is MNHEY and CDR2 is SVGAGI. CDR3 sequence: CASSYYRDGDTQYF. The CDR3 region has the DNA TGTGCCAGCAGTTACTACAGGGATGGAGATACGCAGTATTTT.

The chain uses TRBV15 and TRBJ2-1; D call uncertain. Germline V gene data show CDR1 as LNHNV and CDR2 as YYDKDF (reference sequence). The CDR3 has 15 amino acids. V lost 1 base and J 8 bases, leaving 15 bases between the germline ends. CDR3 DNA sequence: TGTGCCACCAGCAGAGGCAATGTGCAGCGCGATGAGCAGTTCTTC. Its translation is CATSRGNVQRDEQFF.

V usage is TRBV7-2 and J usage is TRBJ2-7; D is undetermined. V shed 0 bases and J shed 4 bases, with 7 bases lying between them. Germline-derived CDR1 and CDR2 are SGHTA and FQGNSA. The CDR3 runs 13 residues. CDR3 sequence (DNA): TGTGCCAGCAGCTTAGCGTGGAGATACGAGCAGTACTTC. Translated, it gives CASSLAWRYEQYF.

As DNA, the CDR3 is TGTGCCAGCGCAGGGGAGGGTCAGCCCCAGCATTTT. Translating gives CASAGEGQPQHF. This chain links TRBV7-9 with TRBJ1-5; the D gene is possibly TRBD1 (6 bases). Germline V gene data show CDR1 as SEHNR and CDR2 as FQNEAQ (reference sequence). V lost 8 bases to trimming and J lost 6 bases, with 11 bases between them. The CDR3 has 12 amino acids.

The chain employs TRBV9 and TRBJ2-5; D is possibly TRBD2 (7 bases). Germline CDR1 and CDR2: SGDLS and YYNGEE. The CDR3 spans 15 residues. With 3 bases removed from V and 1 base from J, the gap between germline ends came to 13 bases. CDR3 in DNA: TGTGCCAGCAGCGCGGGGGGCAAATTCCAAGAGACCCAGTACTTC. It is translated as CASSAGGKFQETQYF.

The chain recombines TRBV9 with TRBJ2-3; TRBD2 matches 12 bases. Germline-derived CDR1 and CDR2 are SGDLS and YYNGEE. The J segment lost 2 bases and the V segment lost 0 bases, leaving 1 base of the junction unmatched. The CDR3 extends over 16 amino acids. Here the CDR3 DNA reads TGTGCCAGCAGCGTAGGGACTAGCGGGATCACAGATACGCAGTATTTT. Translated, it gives CASSVGTSGITDTQYF.

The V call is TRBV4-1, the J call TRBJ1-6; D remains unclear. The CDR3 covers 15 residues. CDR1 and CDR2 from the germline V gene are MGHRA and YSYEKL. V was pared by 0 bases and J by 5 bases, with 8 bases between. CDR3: CASSQDGGNNSPLHF. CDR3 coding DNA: TGCGCCAGCAGCCAAGACGGCGGGAATAATTCACCCCTCCACTTT.

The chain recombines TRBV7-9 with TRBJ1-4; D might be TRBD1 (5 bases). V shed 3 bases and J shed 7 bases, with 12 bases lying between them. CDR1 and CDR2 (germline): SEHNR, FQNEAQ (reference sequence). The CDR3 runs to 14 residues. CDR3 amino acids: CASSFGQGSEKLFF. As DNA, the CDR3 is TGTGCCAGCAGCTTCGGTCAGGGTAGTGAAAAACTGTTTTTT.

CDR3 sequence reads: CSVPGATTYNEQFF. The CDR3 DNA is TGCAGCGTCCCAGGGGCTACAACCTACAATGAGCAGTTCTTC. The chain recombines TRBV29-1 with TRBJ2-1; D perhaps matches TRBD1 (6 bases). CDR1 SQVTM and CDR2 ANQGSEA come from the germline V gene. Trimming stripped 6 bases from V and 2 bases from J, with 14 bases between. CDR3 length: 14 residues.

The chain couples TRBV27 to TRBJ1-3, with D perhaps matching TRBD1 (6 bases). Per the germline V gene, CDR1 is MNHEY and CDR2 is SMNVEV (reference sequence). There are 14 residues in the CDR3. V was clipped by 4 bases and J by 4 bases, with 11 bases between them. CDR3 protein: CASSSLGTGNTIYF. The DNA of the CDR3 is TGTGCCAGCAGTTCCCTAGGGACAGGAAACACCATATATTTT.